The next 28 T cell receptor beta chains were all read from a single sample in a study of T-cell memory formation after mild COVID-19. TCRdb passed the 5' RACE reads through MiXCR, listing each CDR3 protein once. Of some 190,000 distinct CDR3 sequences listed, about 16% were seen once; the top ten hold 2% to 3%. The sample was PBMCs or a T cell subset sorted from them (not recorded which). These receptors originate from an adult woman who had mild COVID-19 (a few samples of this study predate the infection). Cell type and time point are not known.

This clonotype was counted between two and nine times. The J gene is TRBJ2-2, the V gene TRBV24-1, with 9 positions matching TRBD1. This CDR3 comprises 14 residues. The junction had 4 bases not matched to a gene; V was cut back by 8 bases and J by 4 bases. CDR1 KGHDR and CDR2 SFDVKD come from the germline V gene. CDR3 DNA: TGTGCCACCATGGGGACAGGGACCACCGGGGAGCTGTTTTTT. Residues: CATMGTGTTGELFF.

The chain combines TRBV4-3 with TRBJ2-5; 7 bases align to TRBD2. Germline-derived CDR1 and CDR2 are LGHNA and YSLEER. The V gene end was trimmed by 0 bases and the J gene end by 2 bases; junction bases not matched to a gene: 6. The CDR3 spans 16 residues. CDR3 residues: CASSQDGRERQETQYF. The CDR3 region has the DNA TGCGCCAGCAGCCAAGATGGGAGGGAACGACAAGAGACCCAGTACTTC.

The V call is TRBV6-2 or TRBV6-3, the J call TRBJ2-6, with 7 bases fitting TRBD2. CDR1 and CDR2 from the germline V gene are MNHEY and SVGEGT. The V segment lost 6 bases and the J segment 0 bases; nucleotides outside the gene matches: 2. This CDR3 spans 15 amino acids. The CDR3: CASRRGSSGANVLTF. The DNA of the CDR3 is TGTGCCAGCAGGCGGGGGAGCTCTGGGGCCAACGTCCTGACTTTC.

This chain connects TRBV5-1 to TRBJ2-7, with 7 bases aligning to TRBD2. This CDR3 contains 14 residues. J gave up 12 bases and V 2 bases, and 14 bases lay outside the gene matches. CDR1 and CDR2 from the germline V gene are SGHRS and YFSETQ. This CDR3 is CASSFEAGRPAGYF. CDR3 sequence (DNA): TGCGCCAGCAGCTTCGAAGCGGGACGTCCCGCGGGGTACTTC.

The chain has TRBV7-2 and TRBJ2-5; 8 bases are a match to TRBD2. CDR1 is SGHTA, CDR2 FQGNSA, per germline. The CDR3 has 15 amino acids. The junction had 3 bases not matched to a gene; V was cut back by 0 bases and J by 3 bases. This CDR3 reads CASSLAGRGEETQYF. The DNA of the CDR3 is TGTGCCAGCAGCTTAGCCGGGAGGGGTGAAGAGACCCAGTACTTC.

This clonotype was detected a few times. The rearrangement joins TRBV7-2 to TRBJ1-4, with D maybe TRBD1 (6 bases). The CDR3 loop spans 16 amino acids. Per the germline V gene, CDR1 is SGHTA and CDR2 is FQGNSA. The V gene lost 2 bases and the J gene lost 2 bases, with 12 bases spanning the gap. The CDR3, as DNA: TGTGCCAGCAGCTTAACGGGGGCGAGGACTAATGAAAAACTGTTTTTT. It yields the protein CASSLTGARTNEKLFF.

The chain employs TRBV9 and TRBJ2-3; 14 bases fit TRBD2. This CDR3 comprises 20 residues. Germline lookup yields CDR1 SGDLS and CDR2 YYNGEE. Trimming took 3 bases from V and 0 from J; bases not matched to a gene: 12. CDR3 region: CASSETPGTSGSRSTDTQYF. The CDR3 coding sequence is TGTGCCAGCAGCGAGACCCCCGGGACTAGCGGGAGTCGGAGCACAGATACGCAGTATTTT.

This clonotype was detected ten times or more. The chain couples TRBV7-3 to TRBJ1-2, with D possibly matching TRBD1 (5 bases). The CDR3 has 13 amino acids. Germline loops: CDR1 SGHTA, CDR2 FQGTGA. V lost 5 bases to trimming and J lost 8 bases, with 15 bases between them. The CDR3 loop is CASSPEGRGGYTF. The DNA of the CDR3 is TGTGCCAGCAGCCCCGAAGGCCGGGGGGGCTACACCTTC.

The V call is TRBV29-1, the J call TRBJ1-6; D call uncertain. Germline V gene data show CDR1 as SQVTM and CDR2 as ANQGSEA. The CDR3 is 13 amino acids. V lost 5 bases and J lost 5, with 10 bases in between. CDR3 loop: CSVSVTDNSPLHF. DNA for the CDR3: TGCAGCGTTTCCGTGACGGATAATTCACCCCTCCACTTT. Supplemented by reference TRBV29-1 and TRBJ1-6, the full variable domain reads SAVISQKPSRDICQRGTSLTIQCQVDSQVTMMFWYRQQPGQSLTLIATANQGSEATYESGFVIDKFPISRPNLTFSTLTVSNMSPEDSSIYLCSVSVTDNSPLHFGNGTRLTVT.

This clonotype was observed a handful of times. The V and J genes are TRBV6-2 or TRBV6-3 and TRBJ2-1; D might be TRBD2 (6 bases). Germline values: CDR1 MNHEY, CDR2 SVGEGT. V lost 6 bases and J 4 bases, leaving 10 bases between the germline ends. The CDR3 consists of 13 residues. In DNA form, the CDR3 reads TGTGCCAGCAGGGGACTTGCTTACAATGAGCAGTTCTTC. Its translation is CASRGLAYNEQFF.

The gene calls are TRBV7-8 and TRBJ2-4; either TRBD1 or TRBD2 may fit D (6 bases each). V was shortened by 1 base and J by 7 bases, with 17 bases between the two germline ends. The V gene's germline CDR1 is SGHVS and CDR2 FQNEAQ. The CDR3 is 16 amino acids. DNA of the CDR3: TGTGCCAGCAGCTTAGGGGGGGCAGGGACAAGGAACATTCAGTACTTC. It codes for CASSLGGAGTRNIQYF.

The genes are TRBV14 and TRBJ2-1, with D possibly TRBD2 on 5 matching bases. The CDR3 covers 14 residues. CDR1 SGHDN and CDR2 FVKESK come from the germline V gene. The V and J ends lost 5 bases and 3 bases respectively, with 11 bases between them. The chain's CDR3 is CASSKYRDYNEQFF. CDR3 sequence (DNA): TGTGCCAGCAGCAAATACCGGGACTACAATGAGCAGTTCTTC.

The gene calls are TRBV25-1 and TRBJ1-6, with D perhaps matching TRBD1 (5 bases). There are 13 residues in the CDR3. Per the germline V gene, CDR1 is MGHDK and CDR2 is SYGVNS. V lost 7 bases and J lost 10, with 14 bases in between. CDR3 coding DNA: TGTGCCAGCATCGGGAGGGGAGGCTCACCCCTCCACTTT. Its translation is CASIGRGGSPLHF.

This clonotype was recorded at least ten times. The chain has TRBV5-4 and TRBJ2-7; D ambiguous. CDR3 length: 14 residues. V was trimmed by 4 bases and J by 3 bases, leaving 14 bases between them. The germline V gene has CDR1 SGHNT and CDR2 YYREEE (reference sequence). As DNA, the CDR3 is TGTGCCAGCAGCATACTGCAAGAAGACTACGAGCAGTACTTC. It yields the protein CASSILQEDYEQYF.

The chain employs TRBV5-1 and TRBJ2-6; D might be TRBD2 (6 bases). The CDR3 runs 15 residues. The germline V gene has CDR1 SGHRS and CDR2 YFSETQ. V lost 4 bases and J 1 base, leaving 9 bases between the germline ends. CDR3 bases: TGCGCCAGCAGCCCCAGCGGGTCTGGGGCCAACGTCCTGACTTTC. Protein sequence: CASSPSGSGANVLTF.

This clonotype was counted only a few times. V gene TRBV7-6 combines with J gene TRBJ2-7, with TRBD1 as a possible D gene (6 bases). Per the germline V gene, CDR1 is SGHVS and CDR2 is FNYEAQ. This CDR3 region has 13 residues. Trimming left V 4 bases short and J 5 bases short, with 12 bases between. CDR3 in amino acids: CASSSLTGNEQYF. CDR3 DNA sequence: TGTGCCAGCAGCTCACTTACAGGGAACGAGCAGTACTTC.

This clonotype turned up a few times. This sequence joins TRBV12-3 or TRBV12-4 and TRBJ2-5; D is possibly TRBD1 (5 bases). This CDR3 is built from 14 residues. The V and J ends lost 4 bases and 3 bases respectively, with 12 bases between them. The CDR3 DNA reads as TGTGCCAGCAGTTGGCGTCAGGGTAAAGAGACCCAGTACTTC. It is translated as CASSWRQGKETQYF.

The CDR3 spells CSAMQDYNEQFF. CDR3 coding DNA: TGCAGTGCTATGCAGGACTACAATGAGCAGTTCTTC. The chain recombines TRBV20-1 with TRBJ2-1; D unresolved. V lost 4 bases to trimming and J lost 3 bases, with 7 bases between them. Germline V gene data show CDR1 as DFQATT and CDR2 as SNEGSKA (reference sequence). The CDR3 contains 12 residues.

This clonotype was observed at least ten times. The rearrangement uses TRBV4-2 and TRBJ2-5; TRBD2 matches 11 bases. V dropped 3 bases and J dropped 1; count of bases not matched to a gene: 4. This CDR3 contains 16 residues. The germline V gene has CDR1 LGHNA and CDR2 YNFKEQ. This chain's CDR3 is CASSQALAGGQETQYF. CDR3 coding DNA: TGTGCCAGCAGCCAGGCTCTAGCGGGGGGCCAAGAGACCCAGTACTTC.

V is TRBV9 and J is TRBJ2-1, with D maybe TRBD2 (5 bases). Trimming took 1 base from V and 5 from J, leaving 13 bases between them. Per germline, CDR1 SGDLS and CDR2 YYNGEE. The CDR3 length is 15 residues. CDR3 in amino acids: CASSVISALNNEQFF. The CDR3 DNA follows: TGTGCCAGCAGCGTAATTAGCGCCCTCAACAATGAGCAGTTCTTC.

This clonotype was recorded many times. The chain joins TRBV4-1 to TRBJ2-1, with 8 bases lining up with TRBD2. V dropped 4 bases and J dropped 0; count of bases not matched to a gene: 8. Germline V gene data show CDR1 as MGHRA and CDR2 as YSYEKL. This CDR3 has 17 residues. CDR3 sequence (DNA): TGCGCCAGCAGCCCCGTTAGCGGGAAGAGCTCCTACAATGAGCAGTTCTTC. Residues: CASSPVSGKSSYNEQFF.

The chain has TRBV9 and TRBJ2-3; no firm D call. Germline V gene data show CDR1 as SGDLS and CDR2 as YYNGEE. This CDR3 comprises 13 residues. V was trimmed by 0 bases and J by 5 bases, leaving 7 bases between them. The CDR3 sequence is CASSVVVGDTQYF. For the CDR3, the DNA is TGTGCCAGCAGCGTAGTAGTGGGAGATACGCAGTATTTT.

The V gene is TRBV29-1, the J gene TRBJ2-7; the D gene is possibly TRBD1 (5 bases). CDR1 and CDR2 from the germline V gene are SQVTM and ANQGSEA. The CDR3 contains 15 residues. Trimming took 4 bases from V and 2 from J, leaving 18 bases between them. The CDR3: CSVVEPRGRAYEQYF. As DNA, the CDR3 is TGCAGCGTTGTGGAACCTAGGGGCAGGGCCTACGAGCAGTACTTC.

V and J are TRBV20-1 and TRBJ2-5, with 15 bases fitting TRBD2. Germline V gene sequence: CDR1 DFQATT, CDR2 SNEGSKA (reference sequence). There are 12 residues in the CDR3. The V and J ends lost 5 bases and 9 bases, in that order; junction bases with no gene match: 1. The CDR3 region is CSAGLAGGAQYF. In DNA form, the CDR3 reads TGCAGTGCTGGACTAGCGGGGGGGGCCCAGTACTTC.

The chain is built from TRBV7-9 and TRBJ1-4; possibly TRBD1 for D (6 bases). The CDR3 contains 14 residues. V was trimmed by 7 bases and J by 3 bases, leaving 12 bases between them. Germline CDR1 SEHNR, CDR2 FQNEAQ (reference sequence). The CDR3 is CASKKQGANEKLFF. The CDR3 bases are TGTGCCAGCAAAAAACAGGGAGCTAATGAAAAACTGTTTTTT.

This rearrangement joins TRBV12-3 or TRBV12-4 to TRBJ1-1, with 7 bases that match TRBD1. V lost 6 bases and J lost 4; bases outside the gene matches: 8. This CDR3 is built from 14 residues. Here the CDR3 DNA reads TGTGCCAGCAGACAAGGGGGCCGGGGCACTGAAGCTTTCTTT. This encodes CASRQGGRGTEAFF.

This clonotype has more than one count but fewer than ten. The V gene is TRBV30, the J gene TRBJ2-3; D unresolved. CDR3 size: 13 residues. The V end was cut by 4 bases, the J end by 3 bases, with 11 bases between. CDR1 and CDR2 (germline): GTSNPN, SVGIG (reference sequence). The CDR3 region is CAWTQRVTDTQYF. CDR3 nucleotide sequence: TGTGCCTGGACCCAGCGTGTGACAGATACGCAGTATTTT.

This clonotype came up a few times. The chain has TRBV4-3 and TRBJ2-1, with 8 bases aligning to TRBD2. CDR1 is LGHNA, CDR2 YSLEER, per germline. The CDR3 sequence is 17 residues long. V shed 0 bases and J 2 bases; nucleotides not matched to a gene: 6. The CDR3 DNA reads TGCGCCAGCAGCCAAGAATTGAGGCGGGGGGCCTACAATGAGCAGTTCTTC. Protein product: CASSQELRRGAYNEQFF.